One and the same sample provided the 5 T cell receptor beta chains below, sequenced in a study of shared clonotypes between healthy human individuals. The table came from immunoSEQ multiplex PCR; TCRdb's copy has only in-frame clones and leaves some out. The sample yields 400,000 to 500,000 clones, roughly 78% seen once. Sample: PBMCs. These receptors were collected from a woman aged 40 to 50 in good health. Some clones in this sample may be carry-over from other donors' samples.

The chain couples TRBV27 to TRBJ2-5; 8 bases match TRBD1. Looked up from germline, CDR1 is MNHEY and CDR2 is SMNVEV (reference sequence). Unmatched junction bases numbered 12, after V lost 7 bases and J lost 5 bases. This CDR3 is 15 amino acids long. CDR3 loop: CASTQGTGVGETQYF. The CDR3 DNA follows: TGTGCCAGCACCCAAGGGACAGGAGTTGGGGAGACCCAGTACTTC.

This clone was seen a single time. The rearrangement uses TRBV2 and TRBJ1-5, with D unclear. This CDR3 is built from 15 residues. From germline, CDR1 is SNHLY and CDR2 FYNNEI. Trimming left V 2 bases short and J 10 bases short, with 18 bases between. The CDR3 sequence is CASSELPAETGPQHF. The DNA of the CDR3 is TGTGCCAGCAGTGAACTCCCAGCGGAGACGGGACCCCAGCATTTT.

The V and J genes are TRBV6-1 and TRBJ2-1, with D perhaps TRBD1 (5 bases). CDR1 and CDR2 from the germline V gene are MNHNS and SASEGT. There are 15 residues in the CDR3. V gave up 3 bases and J gave up 0 bases, with 9 bases separating them. CDR3 DNA: TGTGCCAGCAGTGAGGACACCGGCTCCTACAATGAGCAGTTCTTC. Its protein is CASSEDTGSYNEQFF.

This clone was observed a handful of times. The CDR3 region has the DNA TGTGCCACCAGCAGAGGGGGTTTTGGTGAAAAACTGTTTTTT. Amino acids: CATSRGGFGEKLFF. The V call is TRBV15, the J call TRBJ1-4; D uncertain. V was cut by 1 base and J by 7 bases, with 10 bases left in between. Germline CDR1 and CDR2: LNHNV and YYDKDF (reference sequence). The CDR3 loop spans 14 amino acids.

The chain employs TRBV7-9 and TRBJ2-2; D uncertain. Germline V lookup: CDR1 SEHNR, CDR2 FQNEAQ (reference sequence). The germline V and J ends were trimmed by 5 bases and 3 bases, with 4 bases remaining between them. The CDR3 covers 12 residues. CDR3 bases: TGTGCCAGCAGCGGGGACACCGGGGAGCTGTTTTTT. As protein: CASSGDTGELFF.